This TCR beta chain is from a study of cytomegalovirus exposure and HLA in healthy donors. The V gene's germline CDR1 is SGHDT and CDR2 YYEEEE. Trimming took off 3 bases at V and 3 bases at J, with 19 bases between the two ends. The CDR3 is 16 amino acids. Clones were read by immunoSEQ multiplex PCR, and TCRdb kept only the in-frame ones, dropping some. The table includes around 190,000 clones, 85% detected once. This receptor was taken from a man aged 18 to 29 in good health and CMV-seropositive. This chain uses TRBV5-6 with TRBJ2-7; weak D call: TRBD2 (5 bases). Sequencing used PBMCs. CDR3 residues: CASSSYRRETGYEQYF. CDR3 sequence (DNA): TGTGCCAGCAGCTCTTACCGTCGGGAAACGGGCTACGAGCAGTACTTC.